This TCR beta chain was recorded in a study of post-analysis software for immune sequencing data. Study-level background: The disease courses spanned relapsing-remitting, secondary progressive and progressive-relapsing forms of multiple sclerosis. Whole-study results and caveats: Several TRBV segments were more frequent in patients than controls; TRBV5-6, TRBV5-1 and TRBV20-1 belonged to this group. Normalized Chao1 diversity was significantly lower in multiple sclerosis patients than in controls.

V lost 7 bases, J lost 8 bases, and 8 bases stayed unmatched. The CDR3 is 13 residues long. Germline V gene lookup returns CDR1 SQVTM and CDR2 ANQGSEA. cDNA libraries for TCR beta contained unique molecular identifiers. Input amounts of 1 to 10 million T cells were used. These gave about 500,000 cDNA molecules, so each molecule approximated one T cell. TCRdb used MiXCR to reprocess the PCR reads, holding one entry per CDR3 protein. Among 700,000 to 800,000 distinct CDR3 sequences listed, less than 35% were seen once. Comments on this clonotype: Its target is not known.

The specimen sequenced was blood. This clonotype was sampled from a girl aged 10-17 years with multiple sclerosis. This chain uses TRBV29-1 with TRBJ1-6; 7 nucleotides match TRBD1. The CDR3 sequence is CSATQGIDSPLHF. DNA for the CDR3: TGCAGCGCCACACAGGGGATCGATTCACCCCTCCACTTT.